These 20 T cell receptor beta chains were all obtained from the same sample, sequenced in a study of T-cell reconstitution after alpha-beta-depleted transplantation in children (TCRdb year 2016). The sample's treatment or condition label, in plain terms: allogeneic hematopoietic cell transplantation with graft depleted of TCRalphabeta T cells and CD19 B cells. Library method: PCR. Sequencing took place on an Illumina HiSeq 2500. TCR libraries were prepared with molecular barcoding, using unique molecular identifiers to normalize TCRbeta repertoire quantification. Using fastp trimming at Q25 and MiXCR clonotype assembly, TCRdb reanalyzed the public sequencing data and kept in-frame beta chains. Each entry is one CDR3 protein sequence, shown with its most common DNA and genes. For this sample the table gives 350,000 to 500,000 distinct CDR3 sequences, of which 43% were detected only once. The biggest ten clones account for around a quarter of the sample.

Sequenced material: PBMCs, taken before TCRalphabeta/CD19-depleted stem cell transplant. Receptors originate from a girl under 10 years old with aplastic anemia, due to receive a stem cell transplant.

This clonotype came up once. The rearrangement uses TRBV28 and TRBJ1-2; possibly TRBD1 for D (5 bases). Germline V gene data show CDR1 as MDHEN and CDR2 as SYDVKM. V lost 6 bases, J lost 3 bases, and 11 bases lay in between. This CDR3 comprises 13 residues. CDR3: CASRRGVYYGYTF. The CDR3, as DNA: TGTGCCAGCAGAAGAGGGGTATACTATGGCTACACCTTC.

This clonotype has more than one count but fewer than ten. The chain employs TRBV5-1 and TRBJ2-6; possibly TRBD1 for D (5 bases). V lost 0 bases, J lost 9 bases, and 13 bases lay in between. The CDR3 sequence is 15 residues long. The germline V gene has CDR1 SGHRS and CDR2 YFSETQ. Here the CDR3 DNA reads TGCGCCAGCAGCTTGGGGATATCACAGGTCAACGTCCTGACTTTC. As protein: CASSLGISQVNVLTF.

This clonotype was observed a few times. J is TRBJ2-2 and V is TRBV28, with 14 nucleotides matching TRBD2. The CDR3 runs 16 residues. Germline V gene sequence: CDR1 MDHEN, CDR2 SYDVKM. V dropped 6 bases and J dropped 6; count of bases not matched to a gene: 6. The CDR3 here is CASSLPGLAGAGELFF. DNA for the CDR3: TGTGCCAGCAGCCTACCGGGACTAGCGGGAGCCGGGGAGCTGTTTTTT.

This clonotype was seen only a few times. The V gene is TRBV18, the J gene TRBJ1-2; TRBD1 agrees at 8 bases. The CDR3 is 13 residues long. J was trimmed by 8 bases and V by 3 bases; bases with no gene match: 5. Germline V CDR1 and CDR2: KGHSH, LQKENI. This CDR3 reads CASSPQGAQGYTF. As DNA, the CDR3 is TGTGCCAGCTCACCGCAGGGGGCGCAGGGCTACACCTTC.

This chain uses TRBV3-1 with TRBJ2-2; 11 bases fit TRBD2. The CDR3 runs 15 residues. Trimming at V came to 5 bases and at J to 3 bases, leaving 2 bases not matched to a gene. The V gene's germline CDR1 is LGHDT and CDR2 YNNKEL (reference sequence). The DNA of the CDR3 is TGTGCCAGCAGCACTAGCGGGGGAGACACCGGGGAGCTGTTTTTT. This encodes CASSTSGGDTGELFF.

The chain has TRBV7-3 and TRBJ1-5; D remains ambiguous. The V gene lost 4 bases and the J gene lost 4 bases, with 17 bases spanning the gap. This CDR3 comprises 16 residues. Germline assignment: CDR1 SGHTA and CDR2 FQGTGA. The CDR3: CASSSTRPSANQPQHF. Here the CDR3 DNA reads TGTGCCAGCAGCTCTACAAGGCCCAGCGCGAATCAGCCCCAGCATTTT.

This clonotype showed up many times. The chain carries TRBV3-1 and TRBJ2-3, with D perhaps matching TRBD2 (6 bases). The germline V and J ends were trimmed by 4 bases and 0 bases, with 11 bases remaining between them. Germline V gives CDR1 LGHDT, CDR2 YNNKEL (reference sequence). This CDR3 comprises 15 residues. CDR3 DNA sequence: TGTGCCAGCAGCCCTACCGGGACTAGCACAGATACGCAGTATTTT. Its translation is CASSPTGTSTDTQYF.

The chain joins TRBV12-3 or TRBV12-4 to TRBJ2-7; D is uncertain. Between the trimmed V and J ends, which lost 5 bases and 4 bases, there was a span of 6 bases. The CDR3 runs 11 residues. Written as DNA, the CDR3 is TGTGCCAGCAGTCATTTATACGAGCAGTACTTC. This gives the protein CASSHLYEQYF.

The CDR3 nucleotides read TGTGCCAGCAGCCGGGCAGCGGGGGCCAGCGGAGATACGCAGTATTTT. Translating gives CASSRAAGASGDTQYF. This rearrangement joins TRBV11-2 to TRBJ2-3; 8 bases agree with TRBD2. The germline V gene has CDR1 SGHAT and CDR2 FQNNGV. The CDR3 runs 16 residues. Trimming removed 5 bases from V and 5 bases from J; junction bases left unmatched: 12. The whole variable domain, remainder taken from reference TRBV11-2 and TRBJ2-3, is EAGVAQSPRYKIIEKRQSVAFWCNPISGHATLYWYQQILGQGPKLLIQFQNNGVVDDSQLPKDRFSAERLKGVDSTLKIQPAKLEDSAVYLCASSRAAGASGDTQYFGPGTRLTVL.

This chain uses TRBV9 with TRBJ2-7; D not certain. CDR1 is SGDLS, CDR2 YYNGEE, per germline. The CDR3 extends over 15 amino acids. V gave up 0 bases and J gave up 1 base, with 11 bases separating them. CDR3 sequence (DNA): TGTGCCAGCAGCGTAGACTCCCCCGGATCCTACGAGCAGTACTTC. Translated: CASSVDSPGSYEQYF.

The rearrangement joins TRBV5-5 to TRBJ2-2, with 10 bases that match TRBD2. The CDR3 is 15 amino acids. V dropped 4 bases and J dropped 7; count of bases not matched to a gene: 7. Germline loops: CDR1 SGHKS, CDR2 YYEKEE (reference sequence). The CDR3 here is CASSAGLARHGELFF. Written as DNA, the CDR3 is TGTGCCAGCAGCGCGGGACTAGCGCGACACGGGGAGCTGTTTTTT.

The chain joins TRBV28 to TRBJ2-3, with TRBD1 matching 7 bases. The CDR3 length is 12 residues. V shed 7 bases, J shed 4 bases, and the junction held 2 bases outside the gene matches. CDR1 is MDHEN, CDR2 SYDVKM, per germline. The CDR3 protein is CASNQGADTQYF. The CDR3 nucleotides are TGTGCCAGCAACCAGGGGGCAGATACGCAGTATTTT.

A few counts support this clonotype. This chain uses TRBV2 with TRBJ1-2; possible D gene TRBD1, 5 bases. The length of the CDR3 is 12 residues. V shed 6 bases and J shed 5 bases, with 10 bases lying between them. Germline lookup yields CDR1 SNHLY and CDR2 FYNNEI. CDR3 region: CASSREVYGYTF. CDR3 DNA sequence: TGTGCCAGCAGCAGGGAAGTTTATGGCTACACCTTC. Full variable domain (rest looked up from reference TRBV2 and TRBJ1-2): EPEVTQTPSHQVTQMGQEVILRCVPISNHLYFYWYRQILGQKVEFLVSFYNNEISEKSEIFDDQFSVERPDGSNFTLKIRSTKLEDSAMYFCASSREVYGYTFGSGTRLTVV.

The chain employs TRBV3-1 and TRBJ2-1; 9 bases are shared with TRBD2. CDR1 is LGHDT, CDR2 YNNKEL, per germline (reference sequence). The CDR3 is 18 amino acids. V lost 0 bases, J lost 2 bases, and 8 bases stayed unmatched. The chain's CDR3 is CASSQEFSGRGTYNEQFF. CDR3 in DNA: TGTGCCAGCAGCCAAGAGTTTAGCGGGAGAGGTACCTACAATGAGCAGTTCTTC.

This clonotype came up a few times. CDR3 bases: TGCAGTGCTTTGCGACAGGGGGTCCACGAGCAGTACTTC. This gives the protein CSALRQGVHEQYF. The V gene is TRBV20-1, the J gene TRBJ2-7; 9 bases map to TRBD1. CDR1 DFQATT and CDR2 SNEGSKA come from the germline V gene (reference sequence). This CDR3 has 13 residues. J lost 5 bases, V lost 5 bases, and 7 bases had no gene match.

The V call is TRBV7-9, the J call TRBJ2-7; 8 bases are shared with TRBD1. This CDR3 is 13 amino acids long. The germline CDR1 and CDR2 sequences are SEHNR and FQNEAQ (reference sequence). Trimming at V came to 6 bases and at J to 5 bases, leaving 6 bases not matched to a gene. The CDR3 here is CASRREQGDEQYF. The CDR3 DNA sequence: TGTGCCAGCAGACGAGAACAGGGGGACGAGCAGTACTTC.

This clonotype was counted only a few times. The gene calls are TRBV7-2 and TRBJ2-2; D is unclear. Per germline, CDR1 SGHTA and CDR2 FQGNSA. This CDR3 comprises 12 residues. The V end lost 2 bases, the J end lost 7 bases, and 5 bases lay between the germline ends. CDR3 bases: TGTGCCAGCAGCTTAAAACTCGGGGAGCTGTTTTTT. It encodes CASSLKLGELFF.

This clonotype was observed many times. The V gene is TRBV7-2, the J gene TRBJ2-2, with 8 bases that match TRBD1. This CDR3 comprises 16 residues. Trimming cost V 5 bases and J 4 bases; bases outside gene matches: 9. Germline V gives CDR1 SGHTA, CDR2 FQGNSA. This chain's CDR3 is CASSTSGGAGTGELFF. The CDR3 coding sequence is TGTGCCAGCAGCACATCAGGGGGCGCCGGCACCGGGGAGCTGTTTTTT.

This clonotype has ten or more counts. The V call is TRBV11-2, the J call TRBJ2-3, with a weak D call TRBD2 (5 bases). The length of the CDR3 is 15 residues. CDR1 is SGHAT and CDR2 is FQNNGV in the germline V gene. Trimming left V 2 bases short and J 0 bases short, with 9 bases between. CDR3 residues: CASSLTGSSTDTQYF. CDR3 DNA sequence: TGTGCCAGCAGCTTAACGGGGTCTAGCACAGATACGCAGTATTTT. The variable domain in full, with the rest retrieved from reference TRBV11-2 and TRBJ2-3, is EAGVAQSPRYKIIEKRQSVAFWCNPISGHATLYWYQQILGQGPKLLIQFQNNGVVDDSQLPKDRFSAERLKGVDSTLKIQPAKLEDSAVYLCASSLTGSSTDTQYFGPGTRLTVL.

The rearrangement links TRBV20-1 to TRBJ2-5; tentative D call: TRBD1 (6 bases). V lost 0 bases to trimming and J lost 2 bases, with 16 bases between them. The CDR3 contains 16 residues. Per the germline V gene, CDR1 is DFQATT and CDR2 is SNEGSKA (reference sequence). The CDR3, as DNA: TGCAGTGCTAGAGATTATACAGGGACAATACAAGAGACCCAGTACTTC. The encoded protein is CSARDYTGTIQETQYF.